One and the same sample provided the 24 T cell receptor beta chains below, sequenced in a study of cytomegalovirus exposure and HLA in healthy donors. The PCR contained 60 Vbeta and 13 Jbeta primers. Data came from immunoSEQ multiplex PCR; TCRdb stores just in-frame clones and leaves some out. Of about 140,000 clones in the sample, about 76% were seen once. The source material was PBMCs. These receptors came from a man aged 18 to 29 in good health and CMV-seronegative.

V usage is TRBV29-1 and J usage is TRBJ2-7; no clear D. This CDR3 region has 11 residues. The V gene's germline CDR1 is SQVTM and CDR2 ANQGSEA. Trimming took 1 base from V and 6 from J, leaving 7 bases between them. The CDR3 coding sequence is TGCAGCGTTGAAGCCTCCCTCGAGCAGTACTTC. It codes for CSVEASLEQYF.

The rearrangement joins TRBV7-2 to TRBJ1-5; a possible D gene is TRBD1 (6 bases). Germline V gene data show CDR1 as SGHTA and CDR2 as FQGNSA. The CDR3 length is 13 residues. Trimming cost V 8 bases and J 3 bases, with 11 bases left between them. The CDR3 spells CASAGQLNQPQHF. The CDR3 DNA reads TGTGCCAGCGCAGGACAGCTCAATCAGCCCCAGCATTTT.

The V gene is TRBV27, the J gene TRBJ1-6; D is possibly TRBD1 (5 bases). CDR3 length equals 15 residues. Germline V gene lookup returns CDR1 MNHEY and CDR2 SMNVEV (reference sequence). V shed 5 bases and J shed 7 bases, with 15 bases lying between them. CDR3 coding DNA: TGTGCCAGCAGTGCCCCGGGGGGGATCAATTCACCCCTCCACTTT. It is translated as CASSAPGGINSPLHF.

This rearrangement joins TRBV5-8 to TRBJ2-2; D ambiguous. The germline gives CDR1 SGHTS, CDR2 YDEGEE. The CDR3 loop spans 13 amino acids. V gave up 1 base and J gave up 5 bases, with 6 bases separating them. DNA for the CDR3: TGTGCCAGCAGCTTGACGCTAACCGGGGAGCTGTTTTTT. Protein product: CASSLTLTGELFF.

The chain joins TRBV6-5 to TRBJ1-1; D unresolved. Germline CDR1 reads MNHEY; CDR2 reads SVGAGI. Trimming stripped 4 bases from V and 0 bases from J, with 6 bases between. This CDR3 is built from 13 residues. CDR3 DNA sequence: TGTGCCAGCAGTTCCCGTATGAACACTGAAGCTTTCTTT. It translates to CASSSRMNTEAFF.

Of note for this clone: Distinct nucleotide sequences in the sample also encode this CDR3. The J gene is TRBJ2-3, the V gene TRBV27; 10 positions match TRBD1. CDR1 is MNHEY, CDR2 SMNVEV, per germline (reference sequence). The CDR3 runs to 16 residues. After removal of 5 bases from V and 4 bases from J, the junction contained 9 bases not matched to a gene. This CDR3 is CASSPRDRGVADTQYF. Written as DNA, the CDR3 is TGTGCCAGCAGTCCCCGGGACAGGGGAGTGGCAGATACGCAGTATTTT.

This rearrangement joins TRBV7-8 to TRBJ2-1, with D uncertain. Deletions cut 4 bases from V and 0 bases from J, with 10 bases between. The CDR3 extends over 15 amino acids. Germline V gives CDR1 SGHVS, CDR2 FQNEAQ. CDR3 protein: CASSSPESSYNEQFF. CDR3 nucleotide sequence: TGTGCCAGCAGCTCTCCGGAGAGCTCCTACAATGAGCAGTTCTTC.

The chain couples TRBV18 to TRBJ1-5, with a weak D call TRBD1 (6 bases). Germline V gene lookup returns CDR1 KGHSH and CDR2 LQKENI. Trimming took off 0 bases at V and 9 bases at J, with 18 bases between the two ends. There are 16 residues in the CDR3. The CDR3 nucleotides are TGTGCCAGCTCACCACCAGGACAGCCTTCAACGAGGCCCCAGCATTTT. Translation gives CASSPPGQPSTRPQHF.

The J gene is TRBJ2-7, the V gene TRBV27, with D possibly matching TRBD1 (8 bases). V lost 6 bases and J 2 bases, leaving 20 bases between the germline ends. CDR1 and CDR2 (germline): MNHEY, SMNVEV (reference sequence). The length of the CDR3 is 16 residues. In DNA, the CDR3 is TGTGCCAGCAGCCGGGGGGTGGGGACAGGAGCCTACGAGCAGTACTTC. Translating gives CASSRGVGTGAYEQYF.

J is TRBJ1-1 and V is TRBV29-1; D perhaps matches TRBD1 (6 bases). V was cut by 5 bases and J by 1 base, with 14 bases left in between. Looked up from germline, CDR1 is SQVTM and CDR2 is ANQGSEA. The CDR3 contains 14 residues. DNA for the CDR3: TGCAGCGTTATATCAGACAGGCAGAACACTGAAGCTTTCTTT. Protein product: CSVISDRQNTEAFF.

The chain combines TRBV27 with TRBJ1-2, with D perhaps matching TRBD1 (5 bases). The CDR3 length is 13 residues. Germline V CDR1 and CDR2: MNHEY, SMNVEV (reference sequence). The V end lost 5 bases, the J end lost 7 bases, and 14 bases lay between the germline ends. This chain's CDR3 is CASSTRGSSGYTF. The CDR3 DNA is TGTGCCAGCAGTACCCGGGGGAGTAGTGGCTACACCTTC.

The sample holds a few counts of this clone. This rearrangement joins TRBV5-4 to TRBJ2-5; 7 bases agree with TRBD1. V dropped 9 bases and J dropped 2; count of bases not matched to a gene: 10. The CDR3 covers 14 residues. Germline V gene data show CDR1 as SGHNT and CDR2 as YYREEE (reference sequence). The CDR3 DNA follows: TGTGCCACCCGGGGACAGATAATACAAGAGACCCAGTACTTC. Translating it yields CATRGQIIQETQYF.

J is TRBJ2-7 and V is TRBV27; D possibly corresponds to TRBD1 (5 bases). The CDR3 is 14 residues long. Trimming shortened V by 0 bases and J by 1 base, and 7 bases separated the two germline ends. Germline V CDR1 and CDR2: MNHEY, SMNVEV (reference sequence). The CDR3 region has the DNA TGTGCCAGCAGTTTATCAGGGGTTTCCTACGAGCAGTACTTC. Amino acid sequence: CASSLSGVSYEQYF.

The gene calls are TRBV19 and TRBJ1-5; D is perhaps TRBD1 (6 bases). The germline V and J ends were trimmed by 3 bases and 8 bases, with 17 bases remaining between them. The CDR3 is made up of 15 amino acids. Germline-derived CDR1 and CDR2 are LNHDA and SQIVND (reference sequence). CDR3 DNA: TGTGCCAGTAGTATTGTGGGGGCCCCCGTAGAGCCCCAGCATTTT. Translated: CASSIVGAPVEPQHF.

The chain recombines TRBV2 with TRBJ2-5; tentative D call: TRBD2 (5 bases). Germline lookup yields CDR1 SNHLY and CDR2 FYNNEI. CDR3 size: 15 residues. The V end was cut by 6 bases, the J end by 4 bases, with 18 bases between. CDR3 residues: CASSRSSGSPETQYF. The CDR3 bases are TGTGCCAGCAGCCGTTCGAGCGGTTCCCCAGAGACCCAGTACTTC.

This clone was detected only a few times. This sequence joins TRBV5-4 and TRBJ1-3; 11 nucleotides align to TRBD1. CDR3 size: 14 residues. V was pared by 4 bases and J by 6 bases, with 3 bases of the junction left unmatched. Germline lookup yields CDR1 SGHNT and CDR2 YYREEE (reference sequence). The CDR3 DNA reads as TGTGCCAGCAGCCCGGACAGGGGGCTAAACACCATATATTTT. This codes for CASSPDRGLNTIYF.

The chain combines TRBV21-1 with TRBJ1-5; TRBD1 is the table's D call, not checked against the DNA. TRBV21-1 is a pseudogene locus. This CDR3 region has 20 residues. The CDR3 protein is CASKSGSTGTGTECNQPQHF. The CDR3 DNA reads as TGTGCCAGCAAATCCGGTAGTACGGGGACAGGGACGGAATGCAATCAGCCCCAGCATTTT.

The rearrangement uses TRBV9 and TRBJ1-3; D not resolved. V was clipped by 3 bases and J by 0 bases, with 7 bases between them. The CDR3 is 14 amino acids. Germline CDR1 SGDLS, CDR2 YYNGEE. CDR3 DNA: TGTGCCAGCAGCGCACAGTCCTCTGGAAACACCATATATTTT. This sequence encodes CASSAQSSGNTIYF.

The V call is TRBV11-2, the J call TRBJ1-1; weak D call: TRBD1 (6 bases). The V and J ends lost 7 bases and 6 bases respectively, with 21 bases between them. CDR3 length: 15 amino acids. Per germline, CDR1 SGHAT and CDR2 FQNNGV. The CDR3 protein is CASTEGRGRFAEAFF. The CDR3 DNA is TGTGCCAGCACCGAGGGGAGGGGGAGGTTCGCTGAAGCTTTCTTT.

This clone came up a few times. The V and J genes are TRBV13 and TRBJ2-7, with D perhaps matching TRBD1 (5 bases). Germline V gene lookup returns CDR1 PRHDT and CDR2 FYEKMQ (reference sequence). Trimming stripped 1 base from V and 3 bases from J, with 16 bases between. CDR3 length: 16 residues. CDR3 in amino acids: CASSLASWQGGYEQYF. The CDR3 region has the DNA TGTGCCAGCAGCTTAGCTTCTTGGCAGGGCGGCTACGAGCAGTACTTC.

Remarks on this clone: Other DNA sequences in this specimen translate into the identical CDR3. The chain joins TRBV7-9 to TRBJ1-2; 8 bases map to TRBD1. The V and J ends lost 7 bases and 4 bases, in that order; junction bases with no gene match: 17. The germline gives CDR1 SEHNR, CDR2 FQNEAQ (reference sequence). The CDR3 is made up of 17 amino acids. Here the CDR3 reads CASTDFPPRDRGYGYTF. For the CDR3, the DNA is TGTGCCAGCACCGATTTCCCACCCCGAGACAGGGGCTATGGCTACACCTTC. Using reference TRBV7-9 and TRBJ1-2 for the parts outside the CDR3, the full variable domain is DTGVSQNPRHKITKRGQNVTFRCDPISEHNRLYWYRQTLGQGPEFLTYFQNEAQLEKSRLLSDRFSAERPKGSFSTLEIQRTEQGDSAMYLCASTDFPPRDRGYGYTFGSGTRLTVV.

The chain joins TRBV27 to TRBJ1-5, with 9 bases that match TRBD1. Germline CDR1 MNHEY, CDR2 SMNVEV (reference sequence). The CDR3 has 15 amino acids. J was trimmed by 7 bases and V by 4 bases; bases with no gene match: 8. CDR3 protein: CASSSGTGSRQPQHF. In DNA, the CDR3 is TGTGCCAGCAGTTCCGGGACAGGGAGTAGGCAGCCCCAGCATTTT.

The rearrangement joins TRBV19 to TRBJ1-2; D gene unclear. The germline V gene has CDR1 LNHDA and CDR2 SQIVND (reference sequence). The length of the CDR3 is 14 residues. Trimming left V 6 bases short and J 5 bases short, with 16 bases between. CDR3 sequence reads: CASRKGGEGYGYTF. CDR3 bases: TGTGCCAGTAGGAAGGGAGGCGAGGGTTATGGCTACACCTTC. The full variable domain, rest sourced from reference TRBV19 and TRBJ1-2, is DGGITQSPKYLFRKEGQNVTLSCEQNLNHDAMYWYRQDPGQGLRLIYYSQIVNDFQKGDIAEGYSVSREKKESFPLTVTSAQKNPTAFYLCASRKGGEGYGYTFGSGTRLTVV.

The rearrangement links TRBV5-5 to TRBJ2-5, with 11 bases that match TRBD2. V was clipped by 5 bases and J by 2 bases; unmatched bases: 5. Germline lookup yields CDR1 SGHKS and CDR2 YYEKEE (reference sequence). CDR3 length equals 15 residues. The DNA of the CDR3 is TGTGCCAGCAGTGGCACTAGCGGGGGACAAGAGACCCAGTACTTC. Translating gives CASSGTSGGQETQYF.